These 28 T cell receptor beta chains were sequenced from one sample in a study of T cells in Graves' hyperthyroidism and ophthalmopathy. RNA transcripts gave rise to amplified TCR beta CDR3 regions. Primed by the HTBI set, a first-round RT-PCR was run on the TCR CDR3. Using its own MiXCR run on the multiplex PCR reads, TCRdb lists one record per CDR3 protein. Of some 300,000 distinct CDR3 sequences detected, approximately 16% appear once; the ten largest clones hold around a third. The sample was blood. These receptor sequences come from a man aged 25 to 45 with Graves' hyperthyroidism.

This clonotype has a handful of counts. CDR3 DNA: TGCAGTGCTAGGGAGGGAACTAGCGGGAGGGTTCGAGATACGCAGTATTTT. Translation gives CSAREGTSGRVRDTQYF. This chain connects TRBV20-1 to TRBJ2-3, with TRBD2 identical over 13 bases. The length of the CDR3 is 17 residues. With V trimmed by 3 bases and J by 5 bases, 11 bases remained unmatched. Per germline, CDR1 DFQATT and CDR2 SNEGSKA (reference sequence).

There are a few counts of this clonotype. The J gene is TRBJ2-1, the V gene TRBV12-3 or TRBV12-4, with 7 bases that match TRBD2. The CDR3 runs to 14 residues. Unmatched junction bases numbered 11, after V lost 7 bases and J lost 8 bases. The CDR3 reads CASKGGPKMDEQFF. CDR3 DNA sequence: TGTGCCAGCAAGGGAGGGCCGAAGATGGATGAGCAGTTCTTC.

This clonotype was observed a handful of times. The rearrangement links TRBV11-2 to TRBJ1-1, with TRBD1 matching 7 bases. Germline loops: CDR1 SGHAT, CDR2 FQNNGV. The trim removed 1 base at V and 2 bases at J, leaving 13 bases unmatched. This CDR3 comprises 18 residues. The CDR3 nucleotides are TGTGCCAGCAGCTTAGGGTCCATTAACAGGGGATTAAACACTGAAGCTTTCTTT. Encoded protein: CASSLGSINRGLNTEAFF.

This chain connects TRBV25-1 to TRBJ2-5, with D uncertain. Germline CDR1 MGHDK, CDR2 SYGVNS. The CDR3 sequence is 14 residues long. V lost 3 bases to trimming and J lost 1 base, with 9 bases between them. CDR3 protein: CASSDQELQETQYF. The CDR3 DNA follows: TGTGCCAGCAGTGATCAAGAACTCCAAGAGACCCAGTACTTC.

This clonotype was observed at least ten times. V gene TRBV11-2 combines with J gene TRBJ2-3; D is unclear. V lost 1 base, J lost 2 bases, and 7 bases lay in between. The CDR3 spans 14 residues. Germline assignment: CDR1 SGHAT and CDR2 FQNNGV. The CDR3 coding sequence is TGTGCCAGCAGCTTAGTTCGGACCACAGATACGCAGTATTTT. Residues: CASSLVRTTDTQYF.

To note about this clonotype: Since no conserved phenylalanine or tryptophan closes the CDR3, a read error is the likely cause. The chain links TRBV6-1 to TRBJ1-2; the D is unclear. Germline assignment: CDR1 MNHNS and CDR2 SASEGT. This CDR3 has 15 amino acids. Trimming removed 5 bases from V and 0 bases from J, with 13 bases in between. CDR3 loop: CASSPLRLANYGYTS. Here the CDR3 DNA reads TGTGCCAGCAGTCCCCTCCGCTTAGCTAACTATGGCTACACCTCC.

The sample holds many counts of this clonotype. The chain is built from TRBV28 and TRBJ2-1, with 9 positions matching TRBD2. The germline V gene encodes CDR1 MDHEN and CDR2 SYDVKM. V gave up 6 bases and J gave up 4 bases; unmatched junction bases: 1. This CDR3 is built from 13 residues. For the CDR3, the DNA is TGTGCCAGCAGCCTAGCGGGGTACAATGAGCAGTTCTTC. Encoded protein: CASSLAGYNEQFF.

The CDR3 protein is CASSSLDSGDQPQHF. CDR3 sequence (DNA): TGTGCCAGCAGTTCCCTCGACAGCGGTGACCAGCCCCAGCATTTT. This sequence joins TRBV27 and TRBJ1-5; possibly TRBD1 for D (5 bases). Trimming shortened V by 4 bases and J by 7 bases, and 17 bases separated the two germline ends. The CDR3 is 15 amino acids. Germline V gives CDR1 MNHEY, CDR2 SMNVEV (reference sequence).

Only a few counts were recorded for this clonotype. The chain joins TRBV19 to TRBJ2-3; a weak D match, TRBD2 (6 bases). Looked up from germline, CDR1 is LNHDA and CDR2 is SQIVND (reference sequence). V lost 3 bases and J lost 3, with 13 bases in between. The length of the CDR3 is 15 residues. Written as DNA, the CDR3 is TGTGCCAGTAGTATCGGAGGGTTGGAGACAGATACGCAGTATTTT. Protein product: CASSIGGLETDTQYF.

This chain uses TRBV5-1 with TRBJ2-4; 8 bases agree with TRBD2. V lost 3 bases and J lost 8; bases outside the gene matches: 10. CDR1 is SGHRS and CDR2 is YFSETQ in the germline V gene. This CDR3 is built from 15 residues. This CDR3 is CASSWIAGSKDIQYF. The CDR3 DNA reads TGCGCCAGCAGCTGGATAGCGGGGAGTAAGGACATTCAGTACTTC.

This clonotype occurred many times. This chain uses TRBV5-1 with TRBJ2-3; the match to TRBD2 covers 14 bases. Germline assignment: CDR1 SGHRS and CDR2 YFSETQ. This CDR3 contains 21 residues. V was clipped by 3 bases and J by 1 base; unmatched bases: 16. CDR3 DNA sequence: TGCGCCAGCAGCTCTTTTCCGGGACTAGCGGGAGTCATTTCCGGCACAGATACGCAGTATTTT. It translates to CASSSFPGLAGVISGTDTQYF. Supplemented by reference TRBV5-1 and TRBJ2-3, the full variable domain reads KAGVTQTPRYLIKTRGQQVTLSCSPISGHRSVSWYQQTPGQGLQFLFEYFSETQRNKGNFPGRFSGRQFSNSRSEMNVSTLELGDSALYLCASSSFPGLAGVISGTDTQYFGPGTRLTVL.

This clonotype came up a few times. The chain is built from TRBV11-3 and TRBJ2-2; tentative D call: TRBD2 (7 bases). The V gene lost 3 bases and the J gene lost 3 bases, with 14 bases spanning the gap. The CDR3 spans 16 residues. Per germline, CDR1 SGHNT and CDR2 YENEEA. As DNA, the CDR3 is TGTGCCAGCAGCTTTTGGGGGAGGGGGGACACCGGGGAGCTGTTTTTT. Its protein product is CASSFWGRGDTGELFF. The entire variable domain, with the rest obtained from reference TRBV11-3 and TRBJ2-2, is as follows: EAGVVQSPRYKIIEKKQPVAFWCNPISGHNTLYWYLQNLGQGPELLIRYENEEAVDDSQLPKDRFSAERLKGVDSTLKIQPAELGDSAVYLCASSFWGRGDTGELFFGEGSRLTVL.

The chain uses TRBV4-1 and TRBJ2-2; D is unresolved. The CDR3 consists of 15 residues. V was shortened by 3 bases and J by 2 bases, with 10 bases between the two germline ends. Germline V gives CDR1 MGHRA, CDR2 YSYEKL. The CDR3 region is CASSHTADNTGELFF. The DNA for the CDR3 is TGCGCCAGCAGCCACACGGCCGACAACACCGGGGAGCTGTTTTTT.

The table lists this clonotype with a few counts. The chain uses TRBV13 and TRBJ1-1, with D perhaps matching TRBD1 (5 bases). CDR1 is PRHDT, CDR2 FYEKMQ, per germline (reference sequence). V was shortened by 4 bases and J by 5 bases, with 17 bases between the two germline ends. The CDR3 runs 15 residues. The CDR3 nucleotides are TGTGCCAGCAGCTCTCCGACCCTATACAGGACTGAAGCTTTCTTT. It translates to CASSSPTLYRTEAFF.

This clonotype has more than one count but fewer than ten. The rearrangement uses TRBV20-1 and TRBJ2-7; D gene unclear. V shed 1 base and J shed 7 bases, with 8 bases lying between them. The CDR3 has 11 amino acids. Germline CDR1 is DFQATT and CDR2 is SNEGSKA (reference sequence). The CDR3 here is CSARGTTEQYF. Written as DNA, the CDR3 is TGCAGTGCTAGAGGGACGACAGAGCAGTACTTC.

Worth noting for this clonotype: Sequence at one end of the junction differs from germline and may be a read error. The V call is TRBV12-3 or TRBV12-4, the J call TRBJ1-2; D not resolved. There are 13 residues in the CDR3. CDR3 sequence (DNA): TGTGCCAGCAGTTTGGGTATGGGCTATGGCTGCACCTTC. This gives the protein CASSLGMGYGCTF.

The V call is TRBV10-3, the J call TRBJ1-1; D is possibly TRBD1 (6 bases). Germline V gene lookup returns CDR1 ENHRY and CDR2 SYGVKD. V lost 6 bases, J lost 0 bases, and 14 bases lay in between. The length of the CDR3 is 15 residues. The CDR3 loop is CAIREHTGLNTEAFF. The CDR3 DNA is TGTGCCATCAGAGAGCACACAGGGCTGAACACTGAAGCTTTCTTT.

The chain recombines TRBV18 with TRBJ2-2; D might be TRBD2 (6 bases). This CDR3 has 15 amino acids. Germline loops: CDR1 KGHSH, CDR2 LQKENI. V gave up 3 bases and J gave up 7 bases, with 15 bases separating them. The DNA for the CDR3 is TGTGCCAGCTCACCTCCGCAGGGAGGTCACGGGGAGCTGTTTTTT. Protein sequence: CASSPPQGGHGELFF.

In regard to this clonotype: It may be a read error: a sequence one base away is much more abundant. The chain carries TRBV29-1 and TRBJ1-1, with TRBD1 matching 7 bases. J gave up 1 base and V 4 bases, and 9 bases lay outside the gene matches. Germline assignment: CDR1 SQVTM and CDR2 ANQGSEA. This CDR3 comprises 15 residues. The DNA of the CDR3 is TGCAGCGTTGGCGGGTGGGGGACAGAGAACACTGAAGCTTTCTTT. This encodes CSVGGWGTENTEAFF.

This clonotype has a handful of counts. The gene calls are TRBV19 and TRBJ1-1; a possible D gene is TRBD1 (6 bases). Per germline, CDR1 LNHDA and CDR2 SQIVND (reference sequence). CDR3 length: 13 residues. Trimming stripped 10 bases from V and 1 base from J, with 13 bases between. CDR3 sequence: CATRGPPNTEAFF. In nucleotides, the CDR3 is TGTGCCACCCGGGGGCCCCCGAACACTGAAGCTTTCTTT.

In DNA form, the CDR3 reads TGTGCCAGCAGTTTTCTAGCGGGAGGGCCAGAGACCGGGGAGCTGTTTTTT. Translation gives CASSFLAGGPETGELFF. The chain has TRBV12-3 or TRBV12-4 and TRBJ2-2; 12 bases map to TRBD2. The CDR3 spans 17 residues. After removal of 3 bases from V and 5 bases from J, the junction contained 7 bases not matched to a gene.

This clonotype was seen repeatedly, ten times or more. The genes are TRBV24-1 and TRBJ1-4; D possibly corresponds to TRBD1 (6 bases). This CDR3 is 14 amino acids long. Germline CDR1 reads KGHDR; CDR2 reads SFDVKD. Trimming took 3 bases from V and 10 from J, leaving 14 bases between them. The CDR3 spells CATSDNRELGKLFF. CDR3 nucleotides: TGTGCCACCAGTGATAACAGGGAACTCGGAAAACTGTTTTTT.

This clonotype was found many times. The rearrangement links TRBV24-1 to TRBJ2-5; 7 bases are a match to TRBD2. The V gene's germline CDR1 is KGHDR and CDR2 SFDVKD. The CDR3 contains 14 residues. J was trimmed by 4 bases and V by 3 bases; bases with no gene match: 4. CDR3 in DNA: TGTGCCACCAGTGATCCTAGCGGAGGAGAGACCCAGTACTTC. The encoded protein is CATSDPSGGETQYF.

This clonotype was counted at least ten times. Here the CDR3 reads CASSSNSGANVLTF. For the CDR3, the DNA is TGTGCCAGCAGCTCGAACTCTGGGGCCAACGTCCTGACTTTC. The gene calls are TRBV7-8 and TRBJ2-6; no firm D call. The CDR3 consists of 14 residues. Trimming stripped 4 bases from V and 0 bases from J, with 4 bases between. Germline V gene sequence: CDR1 SGHVS, CDR2 FQNEAQ.

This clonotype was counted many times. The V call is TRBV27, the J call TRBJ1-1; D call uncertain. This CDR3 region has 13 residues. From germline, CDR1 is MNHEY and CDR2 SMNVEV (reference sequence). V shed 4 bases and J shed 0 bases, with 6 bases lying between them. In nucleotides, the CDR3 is TGTGCCAGCAGTTCTAGGGTGAACACTGAAGCTTTCTTT. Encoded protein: CASSSRVNTEAFF.

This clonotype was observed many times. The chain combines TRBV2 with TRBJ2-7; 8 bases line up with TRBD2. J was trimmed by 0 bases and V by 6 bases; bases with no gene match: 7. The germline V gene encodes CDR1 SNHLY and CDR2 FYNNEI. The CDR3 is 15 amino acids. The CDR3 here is CASRTTSGYSYEQYF. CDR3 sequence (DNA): TGTGCCAGCAGGACTACTAGCGGATACTCCTACGAGCAGTACTTC.

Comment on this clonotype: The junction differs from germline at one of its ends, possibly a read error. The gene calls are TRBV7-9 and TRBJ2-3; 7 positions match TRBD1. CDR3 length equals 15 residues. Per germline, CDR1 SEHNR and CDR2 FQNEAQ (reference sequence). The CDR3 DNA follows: TGTGCCAGCTGCTTAGGAGAGGGGGCCACAGATACGCAGTATTTT. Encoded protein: CASCLGEGATDTQYF.

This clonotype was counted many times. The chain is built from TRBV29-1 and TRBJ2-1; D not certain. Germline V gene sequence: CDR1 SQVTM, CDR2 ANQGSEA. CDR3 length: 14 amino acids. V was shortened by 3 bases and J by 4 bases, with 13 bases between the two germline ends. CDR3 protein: CSVDNPPRYNEQFF. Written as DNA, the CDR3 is TGCAGCGTTGACAACCCCCCTCGTTACAATGAGCAGTTCTTC.